The 27 T cell receptor beta chains below were found in one sample sequenced in a study of PD-1 blockade in mismatch repair-deficient tumors. Here immunoSEQ multiplex PCR was the method, and the copy in TCRdb shows in-frame clones only, minus some. This sample has about 60,000 clones; about nine tenths occur once, and the top ten carry about 14%. The specimen was peripheral blood, collected 52 weeks after starting pembrolizumab. The receptor source for this set is an adult with mismatch repair-deficient cancer.

The rearrangement joins TRBV6-5 to TRBJ1-2; D is unresolved. CDR3 length equals 14 residues. In germline, CDR1 is MNHEY, CDR2 SVGAGI. Between the trimmed V and J ends, which lost 6 bases and 2 bases, there was a span of 13 bases. The CDR3 protein is CASRAGGSNYGYTF. The CDR3 DNA sequence: TGTGCCAGCAGGGCCGGTGGGTCAAACTATGGCTACACCTTC.

The chain links TRBV5-6 to TRBJ1-1; 10 bases fit TRBD1. Germline V gives CDR1 SGHDT, CDR2 YYEEEE. This CDR3 spans 15 amino acids. The junction had 10 bases not matched to a gene; V was cut back by 4 bases and J by 7 bases. CDR3 region: CASSPRDRGGGEAFF. DNA for the CDR3: TGTGCCAGCAGCCCGAGGGACAGGGGAGGTGGTGAAGCTTTCTTT.

The chain uses TRBV6-5 and TRBJ2-7; 9 nucleotides align to TRBD1. Germline V gene sequence: CDR1 MNHEY, CDR2 SVGAGI. The CDR3 runs to 13 residues. V trimming: 6 bases; J trimming: 3 bases; junction bases outside the gene matches: 3. CDR3 sequence (DNA): TGTGCCAGCAGGCGGGGACAGGGCTACGAGCAGTACTTC. Translated: CASRRGQGYEQYF.

The V and J genes are TRBV10-3 and TRBJ2-3; TRBD2 matches at 12 bases. V dropped 4 bases and J dropped 4; count of bases not matched to a gene: 3. The V gene's germline CDR1 is ENHRY and CDR2 SYGVKD. This CDR3 has 15 amino acids. CDR3: CAISAPSGRADTQYF. CDR3 sequence (DNA): TGTGCCATCAGTGCCCCTAGCGGGAGGGCAGATACGCAGTATTTT.

The chain joins TRBV4-3 to TRBJ2-7; no definite D call. This CDR3 spans 15 amino acids. Looked up from germline, CDR1 is LGHNA and CDR2 is YSLEER. Trimming took off 1 base at V and 0 bases at J, with 10 bases between the two ends. The CDR3 DNA follows: TGCGCCAGCAGCCAAGGACCAGCAACCTCCTACGAGCAGTACTTC. It codes for CASSQGPATSYEQYF.

This clone has a handful of counts. The chain uses TRBV27 and TRBJ2-7; D might be TRBD2 (5 bases). The V end was cut by 5 bases, the J end by 1 base, with 6 bases between. CDR3 size: 12 residues. Germline V gene data show CDR1 as MNHEY and CDR2 as SMNVEV (reference sequence). In DNA, the CDR3 is TGTGCCAGCAGTCCGGGGTCCTACGAGCAGTACTTC. This sequence encodes CASSPGSYEQYF.

The chain carries TRBV19 and TRBJ2-1; 10 bases are shared with TRBD1. V was clipped by 10 bases and J by 4 bases; unmatched bases: 7. CDR3 length equals 14 residues. Germline CDR1 and CDR2: LNHDA and SQIVND (reference sequence). The CDR3 bases are TGTGCCACTACTCCGGGACAGGGGTACAATGAGCAGTTCTTC. Translated, it gives CATTPGQGYNEQFF.

The genes are TRBV27 and TRBJ1-1; D gene unclear. CDR3 size: 14 residues. Per germline, CDR1 MNHEY and CDR2 SMNVEV (reference sequence). V was pared by 7 bases and J by 3 bases, with 15 bases between. This CDR3 reads CASTSFGRDTEAFF. DNA for the CDR3: TGTGCCAGCACCTCGTTTGGGCGAGACACTGAAGCTTTCTTT.

V and J are TRBV7-9 and TRBJ1-5; 7 positions agree with TRBD1. CDR3 length: 17 amino acids. Germline V gene sequence: CDR1 SEHNR, CDR2 FQNEAQ (reference sequence). V was clipped by 1 base and J by 0 bases; unmatched bases: 6. The CDR3 sequence: CASSLGTGSPSNQPQHF. As DNA, the CDR3 is TGTGCCAGCAGCTTAGGGACAGGAAGCCCTAGCAATCAGCCCCAGCATTTT.

V is TRBV4-3 and J is TRBJ2-7; D perhaps matches TRBD2 (6 bases). CDR1 LGHNA and CDR2 YSLEER come from the germline V gene. The V end lost 0 bases, the J end lost 7 bases, and 13 bases lay between the germline ends. This CDR3 region has 14 residues. In nucleotides, the CDR3 is TGCGCCAGCAGCCAAGATGTGACGGGGAGGGAGCAGTACTTC. It translates to CASSQDVTGREQYF.

V is TRBV6-6 and J is TRBJ2-7; 15 bases are a match to TRBD2. J was trimmed by 6 bases and V by 2 bases; bases with no gene match: 5. This CDR3 is 16 amino acids long. The germline V gene encodes CDR1 MNHNY and CDR2 SVGAGI (reference sequence). Here the CDR3 DNA reads TGTGCCAGCAGTTACGGACTAGCGGGAGGGCGGGTCGAGCAGTACTTC. The encoded protein is CASSYGLAGGRVEQYF.

The chain joins TRBV29-1 to TRBJ2-5; D perhaps matches TRBD1 (5 bases). This CDR3 comprises 16 residues. Per the germline V gene, CDR1 is SQVTM and CDR2 is ANQGSEA. Deletions cut 3 bases from V and 1 base from J, with 18 bases between. DNA of the CDR3: TGCAGCGTTGACCCCCGCCCCGACAGAATCCAAGAGACCCAGTACTTC. Its protein is CSVDPRPDRIQETQYF.

This chain links TRBV7-9 with TRBJ2-3, with a tentative D call TRBD2 (5 bases). The CDR3 length is 18 residues. The germline V gene encodes CDR1 SEHNR and CDR2 FQNEAQ (reference sequence). Between the trimmed V and J ends, which lost 1 base and 0 bases, there was a span of 17 bases. The DNA for the CDR3 is TGTGCCAGCAGCTTAGGGTCCAGCGGAGCGTATAGCACAGATACGCAGTATTTT. This translates into CASSLGSSGAYSTDTQYF.

The count of this clone is one. The chain joins TRBV27 to TRBJ2-1; tentative D call: TRBD2 (6 bases). The CDR3 contains 14 residues. CDR1 is MNHEY, CDR2 SMNVEV, per germline (reference sequence). Trimming took off 5 bases at V and 4 bases at J, with 12 bases between the two ends. This chain's CDR3 is CASSPAGLYNEQFF. The CDR3 nucleotides read TGTGCCAGCAGTCCCGCGGGACTTTACAATGAGCAGTTCTTC.

CDR3 residues: CASSPGTGRNEQFF. The CDR3 region has the DNA TGTGCCAGCAGCCCTGGGACAGGGAGGAATGAGCAGTTCTTC. The rearrangement joins TRBV11-3 to TRBJ2-1; 9 bases align to TRBD1. The CDR3 contains 14 residues. Trimming at V came to 5 bases and at J to 7 bases, leaving 6 bases not matched to a gene. The V gene's germline CDR1 is SGHNT and CDR2 YENEEA.

This chain uses TRBV28 with TRBJ2-6; 7 bases align to TRBD1. After removal of 5 bases from V and 2 bases from J, the junction contained 6 bases not matched to a gene. CDR1 MDHEN and CDR2 SYDVKM come from the germline V gene. The CDR3 has 16 residues. The CDR3 nucleotides are TGTGCCAGCAGTCAATATACAGGGGCTGGGGCCAACGTCCTGACTTTC. It translates to CASSQYTGAGANVLTF.

The chain employs TRBV15 and TRBJ2-7; TRBD2 matches at 11 bases. CDR1 and CDR2 from the germline V gene are LNHNV and YYDKDF (reference sequence). V lost 5 bases, J lost 4 bases, and 4 bases stayed unmatched. This CDR3 spans 14 amino acids. DNA for the CDR3: TGTGCCACCAGCCCCGGGACTAGCGGTTACGAGCAGTACTTC. Its translation is CATSPGTSGYEQYF.

CDR3 sequence: CASSFGVATQYF. CDR3 DNA sequence: TGTGCCAGCAGCTTTGGGGTAGCTACGCAGTATTTT. The chain combines TRBV13 with TRBJ2-3, with D hard to call. Per the germline V gene, CDR1 is PRHDT and CDR2 is FYEKMQ (reference sequence). This CDR3 has 12 residues. The V gene lost 3 bases and the J gene lost 8 bases, with 9 bases spanning the gap.

This clone appeared once. The rearrangement joins TRBV2 to TRBJ2-1; D gene unclear. The CDR3 is 13 residues long. Per germline, CDR1 SNHLY and CDR2 FYNNEI. V was pared by 5 bases and J by 0 bases, with 5 bases between. This CDR3 is CASSLSSYNEQFF. DNA of the CDR3: TGTGCCAGCAGTCTCTCCTCCTACAATGAGCAGTTCTTC.

This clone was observed once. V usage is TRBV7-9 and J usage is TRBJ1-4; D gene unclear. Trimming took 3 bases from V and 7 from J, leaving 12 bases between them. Germline V gene data show CDR1 as SEHNR and CDR2 as FQNEAQ (reference sequence). This CDR3 comprises 14 residues. In DNA, the CDR3 is TGTGCCAGCAGCTTTGCTGGTTCCCGTGAAAAACTGTTTTTT. As protein: CASSFAGSREKLFF.

V usage is TRBV5-8 and J usage is TRBJ2-2; 10 bases are a match to TRBD1. This CDR3 spans 16 amino acids. The trim removed 4 bases at V and 2 bases at J, leaving 5 bases unmatched. The germline gives CDR1 SGHTS, CDR2 YDEGEE. The CDR3 reads CASSPRDRGNTGELFF. The CDR3 nucleotides read TGTGCCAGCAGCCCCCGGGACAGGGGAAACACCGGGGAGCTGTTTTTT.

This chain uses TRBV25-1 with TRBJ2-3; the match to TRBD2 covers 9 bases. V lost 7 bases to trimming and J lost 4 bases; unmatched junction nucleotides: 6. The CDR3 contains 14 residues. The germline gives CDR1 MGHDK, CDR2 SYGVNS. In DNA form, the CDR3 reads TGTGCCAGCAACGGCGGGAGGGCCTCAGATACGCAGTATTTT. Its protein product is CASNGGRASDTQYF.

In its sample, this clone was seen once. The chain joins TRBV4-1 to TRBJ2-1; TRBD2 matches 11 bases. Unmatched junction bases numbered 10, after V lost 1 base and J lost 8 bases. This CDR3 is built from 17 residues. Per the germline V gene, CDR1 is MGHRA and CDR2 is YSYEKL. CDR3 coding DNA: TGCGCCAGCAGCCAAGTATACCCCCTAGCGGGAGGTGATGAGCAGTTCTTC. This codes for CASSQVYPLAGGDEQFF.

This chain links TRBV10-3 with TRBJ2-2, with 8 positions matching TRBD1. V lost 6 bases and J lost 4; bases outside the gene matches: 19. The CDR3 has 19 amino acids. Germline V gives CDR1 ENHRY, CDR2 SYGVKD. As DNA, the CDR3 is TGTGCCATCAGGGTCAGCCCCAGGGGGCGGCCTGAGGGCACCGGGGAGCTGTTTTTT. Its protein product is CAIRVSPRGRPEGTGELFF.

This clone was counted only a few times. The chain combines TRBV18 with TRBJ2-7; 7 positions match TRBD1. The CDR3 has 15 amino acids. V lost 6 bases to trimming and J lost 3 bases; unmatched junction nucleotides: 11. CDR1 and CDR2 (germline): KGHSH, LQKENI. The CDR3 bases are TGTGCCAGCTCCCGAGAAGCCAGGGGGAGCTACGAGCAGTACTTC. It yields the protein CASSREARGSYEQYF.

The rearrangement uses TRBV21-1 and TRBJ2-7; the table assigns TRBD2, which was not confirmed against the DNA. TRBV21-1 is assigned pseudogene status. The CDR3 has 19 residues. Written as DNA, the CDR3 is TGTGCCAGCAGCAAAGCGCTGTGGGGGATAGCGGGAGGGCCGGACGAGCAGTACTTC. Protein product: CASSKALWGIAGGPDEQYF.

The chain carries TRBV19 and TRBJ2-2; D is unclear. Per the germline V gene, CDR1 is LNHDA and CDR2 is SQIVND (reference sequence). Trimming pared 5 bases from V and 3 bases from J, leaving 7 bases between. This CDR3 has 13 residues. CDR3 nucleotide sequence: TGTGCCAGTAGTCCCAGAGACACCGGGGAGCTGTTTTTT. It translates to CASSPRDTGELFF.